Listed here is a single T cell receptor (beta chain). The antigen remains undetermined. This record comes from a study of blood T cells in healthy people across ages. Study-wide points: Per million T cells, TCR beta diversity dropped roughly linearly as age increased. Long-lived donors exceeded aged donors in naive CD4+ cells and diversity.

Per germline, CDR1 DFQATT and CDR2 SNEGSKA (reference sequence). This CDR3 contains 15 residues. It was with a sample-barcoded 5' primer and a J-beta primer mix that a second PCR of roughly 7 to 12 cycles was run. The template-switch adaptor was a 5' adaptor with 12 random nucleotides. It tagged each cDNA molecule. TCRdb used MiXCR to reprocess the 5' RACE reads, holding one entry per CDR3 protein. There are about 1.5 million distinct CDR3 sequences in the sample; approximately 38% occur only once, and less than 8% lies in the top ten. Donors ranged from roughly 6 to 95 years old and were healthy Caucasians in Russia.

Sequencing used blood. The V and J genes are TRBV20-1 and TRBJ2-7, with TRBD1 matching 9 bases. The DNA end favors TRBJ2-4, so the J call may be wrong. The sequence derives from a woman between 18 and 29 years old in good health. The CDR3 DNA reads as TGCAGTGCCCGCAAGGGAGGGACAGGGAATGACATTCAGTACTTC. Encoded protein: CSARKGGTGNDIQYF.